Presented here are 18 T cell receptor beta chains from one specimen sequenced in a study of blood T cell repertoires in COVID-19. Some clones are missing from TCRdb's copy, which holds only in-frame ones; the method was immunoSEQ multiplex PCR. The repertoire holds 30,000 to 40,000 clones, with roughly 86% as singletons. Sequences were obtained from peripheral blood. The receptors shown here come from a human donor with active COVID-19. The donor label of this sample is uncertain.

The chain carries TRBV4-3 and TRBJ2-3, with 7 bases that match TRBD1. The CDR3 covers 15 residues. The germline V gene has CDR1 LGHNA and CDR2 YSLEER. V lost 4 bases to trimming and J lost 5 bases; unmatched junction nucleotides: 9. CDR3 protein: CASSPDRDAGDTQYF. For the CDR3, the DNA is TGCGCCAGCAGCCCTGACAGGGATGCTGGAGATACGCAGTATTTT.

V is TRBV24-1 and J is TRBJ2-2; TRBD1 matches at 7 bases. Germline V gene sequence: CDR1 KGHDR, CDR2 SFDVKD. The length of the CDR3 is 16 residues. The V segment lost 3 bases and the J segment 1 base; nucleotides outside the gene matches: 4. The CDR3 DNA sequence: TGTGCCACCAGTGATCGCAGACAGGGGAACACCGGGGAGCTGTTTTTT. This encodes CATSDRRQGNTGELFF.

This chain connects TRBV5-1 to TRBJ1-3, with D hard to call. The length of the CDR3 is 15 residues. Germline lookup yields CDR1 SGHRS and CDR2 YFSETQ. V lost 3 bases and J 0 bases, leaving 10 bases between the germline ends. The CDR3 DNA is TGCGCCAGCAGCTGGGCAGGTGTCTCTGGAAACACCATATATTTT. This codes for CASSWAGVSGNTIYF.

The chain employs TRBV18 and TRBJ2-3; D might be TRBD1 (5 bases). In germline, CDR1 is KGHSH, CDR2 LQKENI. The CDR3 contains 14 residues. V was trimmed by 0 bases and J by 3 bases, leaving 7 bases between them. This CDR3 reads CASSPPSGTDTQYF. Written as DNA, the CDR3 is TGTGCCAGCTCACCACCTTCAGGGACAGATACGCAGTATTTT.

This chain connects TRBV18 to TRBJ2-3; 8 bases map to TRBD1. This CDR3 spans 15 amino acids. Per the germline V gene, CDR1 is KGHSH and CDR2 is LQKENI. V gave up 5 bases and J gave up 4 bases; unmatched junction bases: 8. The CDR3 loop reads CASSSDRVAADTQYF. In nucleotides, the CDR3 is TGTGCCAGCTCATCGGACAGGGTAGCAGCAGATACGCAGTATTTT.

The chain recombines TRBV18 with TRBJ1-2; 8 bases agree with TRBD1. The CDR3 is made up of 13 amino acids. Germline CDR1 and CDR2: KGHSH and LQKENI. The V and J ends lost 1 base and 7 bases, in that order; junction bases with no gene match: 2. The CDR3 DNA is TGTGCCAGCTCACCACAGACAGGGGTTGGCTACACCTTC. This sequence encodes CASSPQTGVGYTF.

This sequence joins TRBV19 and TRBJ1-1; tentative D call: TRBD1 (6 bases). V was cut by 5 bases and J by 5 bases, with 18 bases left in between. Per germline, CDR1 LNHDA and CDR2 SQIVND (reference sequence). The CDR3 contains 15 residues. For the CDR3, the DNA is TGTGCCAGTAGTGAAAACAGGGTTTTGGATACTGAAGCTTTCTTT. This translates into CASSENRVLDTEAFF.

This chain uses TRBV11-3 with TRBJ2-1; no reliable D call. Germline V lookup: CDR1 SGHNT, CDR2 YENEEA. The CDR3 sequence is 15 residues long. V was shortened by 1 base and J by 7 bases, with 14 bases between the two germline ends. The CDR3 DNA reads as TGTGCCAGCAGCTTAGGACGTACCCCCGGGAATGAGCAGTTCTTC. It is translated as CASSLGRTPGNEQFF.

The rearrangement links TRBV6-5 to TRBJ2-7; 8 nucleotides align to TRBD2. The CDR3 loop spans 13 amino acids. Trimming took 5 bases from V and 5 from J; bases not matched to a gene: 5. Germline CDR1 reads MNHEY; CDR2 reads SVGAGI. CDR3 in amino acids: CASSRSGGNEQYF. The DNA for the CDR3 is TGTGCCAGCAGTCGGAGCGGGGGTAACGAGCAGTACTTC.

The V and J genes are TRBV6-5 and TRBJ2-5; D uncertain. Germline lookup yields CDR1 MNHEY and CDR2 SVGAGI. Trimming stripped 0 bases from V and 4 bases from J, with 12 bases between. This CDR3 has 15 residues. The CDR3 nucleotides are TGTGCCAGCAGTTACTCTGTACTAAAACGAGAGACCCAGTACTTC. Residues: CASSYSVLKRETQYF.

J is TRBJ1-3 and V is TRBV7-9; no firm D call. The CDR3 totals 13 residues. The V gene lost 1 base and the J gene lost 2 bases, with 3 bases spanning the gap. The germline CDR1 and CDR2 sequences are SEHNR and FQNEAQ (reference sequence). CDR3 in amino acids: CASSLGAGNTIYF. For the CDR3, the DNA is TGTGCCAGCAGCTTAGGCGCTGGAAACACCATATATTTT.

This clone appeared a single time. The chain uses TRBV19 and TRBJ1-6; TRBD1 is a possible D gene (6 bases). Trimming cost V 6 bases and J 5 bases, with 20 bases left between them. The CDR3 consists of 17 residues. Germline lookup yields CDR1 LNHDA and CDR2 SQIVND (reference sequence). CDR3 protein: CASSPLFDRSNNSPLHF. The CDR3 DNA reads as TGTGCCAGTAGCCCTTTGTTTGACAGGTCAAATAATTCACCCCTCCACTTT.

The V call is TRBV7-9, the J call TRBJ2-5, with 11 bases identical to TRBD2. The J segment lost 5 bases and the V segment lost 6 bases, leaving 14 bases of the junction unmatched. This CDR3 is 17 amino acids long. Germline V gene sequence: CDR1 SEHNR, CDR2 FQNEAQ (reference sequence). For the CDR3, the DNA is TGTGCCAGCAGTTTCTCAGGACTAGCGGGTTCTGGGGAGACCCAGTACTTC. This translates into CASSFSGLAGSGETQYF. Looking up the rest from reference TRBV7-9 and TRBJ2-5 gives the full variable domain: DTGVSQNPRHKITKRGQNVTFRCDPISEHNRLYWYRQTLGQGPEFLTYFQNEAQLEKSRLLSDRFSAERPKGSFSTLEIQRTEQGDSAMYLCASSFSGLAGSGETQYFGPGTRLLVL.

The CDR3 DNA reads TGTGCCAGCAGTCCCGACAGGTTAATCACCAATCAGCCCCAGCATTTT. The encoded protein is CASSPDRLITNQPQHF. The rearrangement uses TRBV27 and TRBJ1-5, with D maybe TRBD1 (6 bases). Germline V gene lookup returns CDR1 MNHEY and CDR2 SMNVEV (reference sequence). The V end was cut by 5 bases, the J end by 3 bases, with 17 bases between. CDR3 size: 16 residues.

In nucleotides, the CDR3 is TGTGCCACCAGTGATGCAGGGGGTCAGCCCCAGCATTTT. This translates into CATSDAGGQPQHF. The chain joins TRBV24-1 to TRBJ1-5; 7 positions agree with TRBD1. The germline gives CDR1 KGHDR, CDR2 SFDVKD. The CDR3 length is 13 residues. Trimming cost V 3 bases and J 6 bases; bases outside gene matches: 1.

The V and J genes are TRBV11-2 and TRBJ2-3; the D gene is possibly TRBD2 (6 bases). The CDR3 consists of 14 residues. The germline gives CDR1 SGHAT, CDR2 FQNNGV. V was shortened by 5 bases and J by 6 bases, with 15 bases between the two germline ends. The DNA for the CDR3 is TGTGCCAGCAGCCCTCGACTAGTTTCCGATACGCAGTATTTT. This translates into CASSPRLVSDTQYF. Full variable domain (remainder filled in from reference TRBV11-2 and TRBJ2-3): EAGVAQSPRYKIIEKRQSVAFWCNPISGHATLYWYQQILGQGPKLLIQFQNNGVVDDSQLPKDRFSAERLKGVDSTLKIQPAKLEDSAVYLCASSPRLVSDTQYFGPGTRLTVL.

The chain couples TRBV27 to TRBJ2-7, with TRBD1 matching 8 bases. The CDR3 consists of 14 residues. The V and J ends lost 5 bases and 0 bases, in that order; junction bases with no gene match: 3. The germline V gene encodes CDR1 MNHEY and CDR2 SMNVEV (reference sequence). DNA of the CDR3: TGTGCCAGCAGTCCGGGACAGGTCTCCTACGAGCAGTACTTC. Encoded protein: CASSPGQVSYEQYF.

The rearrangement uses TRBV11-1 and TRBJ2-3, with 9 bases identical to TRBD2. CDR3 length: 14 amino acids. Germline V CDR1 and CDR2: SGHAT, FQDESV (reference sequence). J lost 4 bases, V lost 3 bases, and 2 bases had no gene match. The CDR3 loop is CASSFGGGADTQYF. For the CDR3, the DNA is TGTGCCAGCAGCTTCGGCGGGGGGGCAGATACGCAGTATTTT. Variable domain in full (rest from reference TRBV11-1 and TRBJ2-3): EAEVAQSPRYKITEKSQAVAFWCDPISGHATLYWYRQILGQGPELLVQFQDESVVDDSQLPKDRFSAERLKGVDSTLKIQPAELGDSAMYLCASSFGGGADTQYFGPGTRLTVL.